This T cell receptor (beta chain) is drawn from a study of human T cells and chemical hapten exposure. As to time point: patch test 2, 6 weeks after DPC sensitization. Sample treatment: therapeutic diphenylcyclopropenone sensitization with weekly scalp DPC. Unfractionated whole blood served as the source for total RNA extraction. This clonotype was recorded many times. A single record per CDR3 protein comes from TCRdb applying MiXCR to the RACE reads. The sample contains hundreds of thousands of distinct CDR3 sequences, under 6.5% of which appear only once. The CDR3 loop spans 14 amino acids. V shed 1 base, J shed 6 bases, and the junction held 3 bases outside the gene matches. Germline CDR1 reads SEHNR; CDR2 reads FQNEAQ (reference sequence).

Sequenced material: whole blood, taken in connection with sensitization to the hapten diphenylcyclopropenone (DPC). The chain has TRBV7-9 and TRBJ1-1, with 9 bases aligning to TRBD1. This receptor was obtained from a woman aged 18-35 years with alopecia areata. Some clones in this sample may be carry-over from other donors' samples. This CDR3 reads CASSLGTGVAEAFF. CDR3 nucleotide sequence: TGTGCCAGCAGCTTAGGGACAGGGGTGGCTGAAGCTTTCTTT.